This TCR beta chain was obtained from a study of human T cells and chemical hapten exposure. Study information: Patients received weekly diphenylcyclopropenone doses to the scalp throughout the approximately 25-week study. Per-sample TCR yield variation was attributed mainly to small pooled library volume differences.

This clonotype was counted between two and nine times. The V end lost 0 bases, the J end lost 5 bases, and 6 bases lay between the germline ends. The germline V gene encodes CDR1 SGHNT and CDR2 YYREEE (reference sequence). The CDR3 consists of 13 residues. TCRdb reprocessed the RACE reads with MiXCR, giving one entry per CDR3 protein. The table lists tens of thousands of distinct CDR3 sequences, about 9.4% of them singletons, with 5% in the top ten. Time point in this sample: patch test 2, 6 weeks after DPC sensitization. Described treatment: therapeutic diphenylcyclopropenone sensitization with weekly scalp DPC.

Sequencing used whole blood, obtained in connection with sensitization to the hapten diphenylcyclopropenone (DPC). This receptor was identified in a woman aged 50 to 60 with alopecia areata. Some clones in this sample may be carry-over from other donors' samples. The chain joins TRBV5-4 to TRBJ2-1; D not certain. In nucleotides, the CDR3 is TGTGCCAGCAGCTTGGCGGCCGACAATGAGCAGTTCTTC. Translation: CASSLAADNEQFF.